One sample yielded the 17 T cell receptor beta chains listed below, sequenced in a study of blood T cells in healthy people across ages. A second about 6 to 12 cycle PCR used barcoded and J-beta primers. A single record per CDR3 protein comes from TCRdb applying MiXCR to the 5' RACE reads. The sample records roughly 1,700,000 distinct CDR3 sequences, approximately 28% being singletons. The sequenced sample consisted of blood. These receptors came from a young woman in good health.

V and J are TRBV12-3 or TRBV12-4 and TRBJ2-1, with D unresolved. V was shortened by 4 bases and J by 8 bases, with 9 bases between the two germline ends. The CDR3 spans 12 residues. CDR3 coding DNA: TGTGCCAGCAGTTCGCTTCGGTATGAGCAGTTCTTC. Its translation is CASSSLRYEQFF.

This clonotype was counted ten times or more. The chain has TRBV5-1 and TRBJ2-5; D uncertain. Between the trimmed V and J ends, which lost 0 bases and 4 bases, there was a span of 16 bases. This CDR3 has 16 residues. The V gene's germline CDR1 is SGHRS and CDR2 YFSETQ. The CDR3 sequence: CASSLGLLIAPETQYF. CDR3 bases: TGCGCCAGCAGCTTGGGGCTACTCATCGCCCCAGAGACCCAGTACTTC.

The CDR3 is CASSPGITGDDYGYTF. CDR3 DNA sequence: TGTGCCAGCTCACCAGGCATCACAGGGGATGACTATGGCTACACCTTC. J is TRBJ1-2 and V is TRBV18; 7 bases line up with TRBD1. Germline V gene lookup returns CDR1 KGHSH and CDR2 LQKENI. The CDR3 contains 16 residues. Losses at the gene ends were 2 bases for V and 3 bases for J; bases not matched to a gene: 9.

In regard to this clonotype: The CDR3 does not close with the conserved phenylalanine or tryptophan, likely indicating a read error. The limits of the CDR3 on the DNA are not certain, so only TCRdb's listed CDR3 is given. The CDR3 reads CASSPRGQSTSSTS. The chain links TRBV28 to TRBJ2-5; the tabulated D call, TRBD1, remains unverified against the DNA. Germline CDR1 and CDR2: MDHEN and SYDVKM. The CDR3 has 14 amino acids, counting both end residues.

The table lists this clonotype with a few counts. The chain recombines TRBV12-3 or TRBV12-4 with TRBJ2-3, with 10 bases fitting TRBD2. With 3 bases clipped from V and 4 bases from J, the junction kept 7 bases outside the gene matches. The CDR3 sequence is 16 residues long. In DNA form, the CDR3 reads TGTGCCAGCAGTTTCCCTAGCGGGAGTACTGCAGATACGCAGTATTTT. Protein sequence: CASSFPSGSTADTQYF.

The genes are TRBV7-9 and TRBJ1-2; a possible D gene is TRBD1 (5 bases). The length of the CDR3 is 13 residues. Looked up from germline, CDR1 is SEHNR and CDR2 is FQNEAQ (reference sequence). V was clipped by 8 bases and J by 8 bases, with 18 bases between them. Written as DNA, the CDR3 is TGTGCCAGCGGCCCCCTCCTAGGGGCAGGCTACACCTTC. It is translated as CASGPLLGAGYTF.

The rearrangement uses TRBV2 and TRBJ2-2, with a tentative D call TRBD1 (5 bases). The CDR3 is 14 amino acids. The germline V gene encodes CDR1 SNHLY and CDR2 FYNNEI. The V gene lost 2 bases and the J gene lost 4 bases, with 8 bases spanning the gap. The CDR3 protein is CASSETGLTGELFF. The CDR3 DNA reads TGTGCCAGCAGTGAAACAGGCCTCACCGGGGAGCTGTTTTTT. Full variable domain (remainder filled in from reference TRBV2 and TRBJ2-2): EPEVTQTPSHQVTQMGQEVILRCVPISNHLYFYWYRQILGQKVEFLVSFYNNEISEKSEIFDDQFSVERPDGSNFTLKIRSTKLEDSAMYFCASSETGLTGELFFGEGSRLTVL.

The rearrangement links TRBV29-1 to TRBJ2-2; the match to TRBD1 covers 8 bases. The CDR3 has 17 amino acids. The ends lost 1 base at V and 0 bases at J; junction bases unmatched: 7. The germline V gene has CDR1 SQVTM and CDR2 ANQGSEA. CDR3 bases: TGCAGCGTTGAAGGTCTTTGGGGACAGGCGAACACCGGGGAGCTGTTTTTT. Encoded protein: CSVEGLWGQANTGELFF.

Regarding this clonotype: This may be a read error, as it is one base from a much larger clone. The V gene is TRBV7-8, the J gene TRBJ1-5; D unclear. The CDR3 runs to 15 residues. Germline V lookup: CDR1 SGHVS, CDR2 FQNEAQ. CDR3 region: CASGLASGSNQPQHF. CDR3 bases: TGTGCCAGCGGCTTAGCCTCAGGTAGCAATCAGCCCCAGCATTTT.

This clonotype occurred many times. The chain uses TRBV24-1 and TRBJ2-1; no clear D. CDR3 length: 15 residues. Germline V gene lookup returns CDR1 KGHDR and CDR2 SFDVKD. The V and J ends lost 7 bases and 0 bases respectively, with 12 bases between them. The CDR3 reads CATSSAVGSYNEQFF. The CDR3 nucleotides read TGTGCCACCAGCTCCGCGGTGGGCTCCTACAATGAGCAGTTCTTC.

The genes are TRBV12-3 or TRBV12-4 and TRBJ2-6, with unresolved D. The CDR3 is made up of 19 amino acids. The V and J ends lost 2 bases and 0 bases respectively, with 17 bases between them. The CDR3 DNA follows: TGTGCCAGCAGTTTATCATCCTTCGCCGGATACTCTGGGGCCAACGTCCTGACTTTC. It specifies CASSLSSFAGYSGANVLTF.

This clonotype was recorded many times. The rearrangement joins TRBV29-1 to TRBJ2-7, with D perhaps matching TRBD1 (5 bases). The V gene lost 4 bases and the J gene lost 10 bases, with 14 bases spanning the gap. This CDR3 contains 11 residues. Germline values: CDR1 SQVTM, CDR2 ANQGSEA. The DNA for the CDR3 is TGCAGCGTTGGTCCGGACAACCCACAGTACTTC. Translated: CSVGPDNPQYF.

A remark on this clonotype: A much larger clone is a single base away; this may be a read error. The chain links TRBV7-3 to TRBJ2-5; TRBD1 agrees at 9 bases. V lost 5 bases, J lost 11 bases, and 12 bases stayed unmatched. Germline V gene data show CDR1 as SGHTA and CDR2 as FQGTGA. This CDR3 spans 14 amino acids. CDR3 in DNA: TGTGCCAGCAGCCCTGACAGGGGGGCCAATGAGCAGTACTTC. The encoded protein is CASSPDRGANEQYF. The full variable domain, with the rest looked up from reference TRBV7-3 and TRBJ2-5, is GAGVSQTPSNKVTEKGKYVELRCDPISGHTALYWYRQSLGQGPEFLIYFQGTGAADDSGLPNDRFFAVRPEGSVSTLKIQRTERGDSAVYLCASSPDRGANEQYFGPGTRLLVL.

This clonotype occurred many times. CDR3 sequence (DNA): TGCAGTGCTGTCCCCGGGGACAGGGAGGACATTCAGTACTTC. Translation gives CSAVPGDREDIQYF. The chain combines TRBV20-1 with TRBJ2-4; TRBD1 aligns across 9 bases. The CDR3 is 14 amino acids. Trimming at V came to 5 bases and at J to 8 bases, leaving 10 bases not matched to a gene. Germline V gene lookup returns CDR1 DFQATT and CDR2 SNEGSKA (reference sequence).

This rearrangement joins TRBV7-2 to TRBJ2-3; no reliable D call. Germline CDR1 and CDR2: SGHTA and FQGNSA. V lost 4 bases and J lost 0, with 17 bases in between. The CDR3 is 17 amino acids. The CDR3: CASSSYPLSPSTDTQYF. The CDR3, as DNA: TGTGCCAGCAGCTCCTACCCACTCAGCCCTAGCACAGATACGCAGTATTTT.

J is TRBJ1-2 and V is TRBV19; D is ambiguous. V lost 10 bases to trimming and J lost 2 bases, with 8 bases between them. CDR3 length equals 11 residues. Germline V lookup: CDR1 LNHDA, CDR2 SQIVND (reference sequence). CDR3 DNA sequence: TGTGCCACGACGGGCAACTATGGCTACACCTTC. Protein product: CATTGNYGYTF. Full variable domain (remainder filled in from reference TRBV19 and TRBJ1-2): DGGITQSPKYLFRKEGQNVTLSCEQNLNHDAMYWYRQDPGQGLRLIYYSQIVNDFQKGDIAEGYSVSREKKESFPLTVTSAQKNPTAFYLCATTGNYGYTFGSGTRLTVV.

This clonotype has only a few counts. The rearrangement uses TRBV9 and TRBJ1-2; D may be TRBD1 (6 bases). The CDR3 length is 14 residues. CDR1 SGDLS and CDR2 YYNGEE come from the germline V gene. The V gene lost 3 bases and the J gene lost 4 bases, with 13 bases spanning the gap. Here the CDR3 reads CASSGSGGGYGYTF. In DNA form, the CDR3 reads TGTGCCAGCAGCGGTTCGGGGGGCGGCTATGGCTACACCTTC. Combining the CDR3 with reference TRBV9 and TRBJ1-2 gives the whole variable domain DSGVTQTPKHLITATGQRVTLRCSPRSGDLSVYWYQQSLDQGLQFLIQYYNGEERAKGNILERFSAQQFPDLHSELNLSSLELGDSALYFCASSGSGGGYGYTFGSGTRLTVV.